One and the same sample provided the 31 T cell receptor beta chains below, sequenced in a study of radiation and T cells in renal cell carcinoma (TCRdb year 2020). Library preparation employed the immunoSEQ multiplex PCR assay. As stored in TCRdb, this immuneACCESS dataset retains in-frame rearrangements with V and J assigned. A fraction of the clones does not appear; measured against another copy, unresolved V genes explain less than half of the discrepancy, and the remainder lacks a known reason. This sample lists roughly 53,000 clones; 65% to 90% were detected once. Under 35% of the sample belongs to the ten largest clones. Taken with the paper, the label for time point translates to: baseline pretreatment blood. This specimen's treatment or condition label, interpreted: 15 Gy SBRT to primary tumor, nephrectomy 4 weeks later. The material was blood, obtained from a patient whose treatment included radiotherapy and nephrectomy. Receptors were obtained from a woman aged 70 to 79 with renal cell carcinoma.

The chain employs TRBV18 and TRBJ1-1; D gene ambiguous. The CDR3 length is 13 residues. The V gene lost 4 bases and the J gene lost 1 base, with 7 bases spanning the gap. Germline CDR1 KGHSH, CDR2 LQKENI. The CDR3 nucleotides read TGTGCCAGCTCACAAAAGCGGAACACTGAAGCTTTCTTT. Translating gives CASSQKRNTEAFF.

This chain uses TRBV27 with TRBJ2-5; possibly TRBD2 for D (5 bases). The CDR3 covers 14 residues. CDR1 MNHEY and CDR2 SMNVEV come from the germline V gene (reference sequence). Between the trimmed V and J ends, which lost 6 bases and 8 bases, there was a span of 19 bases. The CDR3 protein is CASSPGYLHDTQYF. The CDR3 DNA reads TGTGCCAGCAGCCCGGGGTACCTTCACGATACCCAGTACTTC.

The rearrangement links TRBV19 to TRBJ1-1; D might be TRBD1 (5 bases). This CDR3 comprises 14 residues. Trimming took 3 bases from V and 1 from J, leaving 9 bases between them. The germline V gene has CDR1 LNHDA and CDR2 SQIVND (reference sequence). The CDR3 reads CASSIGRGNTEAFF. The DNA for the CDR3 is TGTGCCAGTAGTATCGGAAGGGGGAACACTGAAGCTTTCTTT. Full variable domain (outside the CDR3, taken from reference TRBV19 and TRBJ1-1): DGGITQSPKYLFRKEGQNVTLSCEQNLNHDAMYWYRQDPGQGLRLIYYSQIVNDFQKGDIAEGYSVSREKKESFPLTVTSAQKNPTAFYLCASSIGRGNTEAFFGQGTRLTVV.

This chain uses TRBV5-6 with TRBJ2-5; no firm D call. The V end was cut by 0 bases, the J end by 7 bases, with 10 bases between. Germline CDR1 is SGHDT and CDR2 is YYEEEE. The CDR3 extends over 13 amino acids. This CDR3 is CASSLAGVGTQYF. In DNA form, the CDR3 reads TGTGCCAGCAGCTTGGCAGGCGTGGGGACCCAGTACTTC.

The rearrangement uses TRBV7-9 and TRBJ2-7, with 8 bases aligning to TRBD2. CDR3 length equals 16 residues. CDR1 SEHNR and CDR2 FQNEAQ come from the germline V gene (reference sequence). Trimming at V came to 4 bases and at J to 2 bases, leaving 10 bases not matched to a gene. The CDR3 loop reads CASSSLPGLETYEQYF. In DNA, the CDR3 is TGTGCCAGCAGCTCCTTGCCGGGACTAGAAACCTACGAGCAGTACTTC.

This rearrangement joins TRBV4-2 to TRBJ2-7; D is unclear. V was pared by 0 bases and J by 3 bases, with 12 bases between. CDR1 and CDR2 from the germline V gene are LGHNA and YNFKEQ. CDR3 length: 15 residues. The DNA of the CDR3 is TGTGCCAGCAGCCAAGAATTTGTGGGCATCTACGAGCAGTACTTC. Protein: CASSQEFVGIYEQYF.

The chain carries TRBV5-1 and TRBJ2-2; no definite D call. Germline CDR1 SGHRS, CDR2 YFSETQ. This CDR3 region has 15 residues. V dropped 4 bases and J dropped 13 bases, with 23 bases sitting between them. The CDR3 DNA is TGCGCCAGCAGCCCGGACCGGTCCATATTTGACACGCTGTTTTTT. This codes for CASSPDRSIFDTLFF.

The gene calls are TRBV7-8 and TRBJ2-2, with TRBD1 matching over 10 bases. The CDR3 covers 18 residues. CDR1 and CDR2 from the germline V gene are SGHVS and FQNEAQ. Germline trimming cut 4 bases from V and 2 bases from J; bases unmatched to any gene: 10. CDR3 nucleotides: TGTGCCAGCAGCTGGTCCTCGGGACAGGGGTTCAACACCGGGGAGCTGTTTTTT. It specifies CASSWSSGQGFNTGELFF.

V is TRBV11-2 and J is TRBJ1-6; D call uncertain. Trimming left V 1 base short and J 6 bases short, with 13 bases between. The CDR3 covers 16 residues. Germline V gives CDR1 SGHAT, CDR2 FQNNGV. The CDR3 DNA follows: TGTGCCAGCAGCTTAGGGGGAGGGTTGGGTAATTCACCCCTCCACTTT. Translated: CASSLGGGLGNSPLHF.

The rearrangement joins TRBV19 to TRBJ1-2, with 12 bases fitting TRBD1. V trimming: 7 bases; J trimming: 5 bases; junction bases outside the gene matches: 5. This CDR3 comprises 14 residues. The germline V gene has CDR1 LNHDA and CDR2 SQIVND (reference sequence). The CDR3 reads CASKGTGGAYGYTF. The CDR3 DNA reads as TGTGCCAGTAAAGGGACAGGGGGCGCGTATGGCTACACCTTC.

The chain recombines TRBV6-5 with TRBJ1-4; D call uncertain. The germline CDR1 and CDR2 sequences are MNHEY and SVGAGI. The CDR3 is made up of 13 amino acids. V shed 3 bases and J shed 8 bases, with 10 bases lying between them. The CDR3 bases are TGTGCCAGCAGTTATGGGAGGGAAGAAAAACTGTTTTTT. This gives the protein CASSYGREEKLFF.

CDR3 nucleotide sequence: TGTGCCAGCAGCCCAATAGCGGGAGTGGAAGATACGCAGTATTTT. Translated: CASSPIAGVEDTQYF. The chain recombines TRBV7-9 with TRBJ2-3; 9 nucleotides agree with TRBD2. The CDR3 has 15 residues. V dropped 5 bases and J dropped 5; count of bases not matched to a gene: 8. Germline lookup yields CDR1 SEHNR and CDR2 FQNEAQ (reference sequence).

The rearrangement links TRBV4-1 to TRBJ2-5; 8 nucleotides agree with TRBD2. V trimming: 6 bases; J trimming: 3 bases; junction bases outside the gene matches: 3. The CDR3 has 13 amino acids. Germline loops: CDR1 MGHRA, CDR2 YSYEKL. CDR3 region: CASRKAGEETQYF. Here the CDR3 DNA reads TGCGCCAGCAGAAAAGCGGGAGAAGAGACCCAGTACTTC.

The chain couples TRBV2 to TRBJ1-1; possibly TRBD1 for D (6 bases). Trimming took 5 bases from V and 1 from J, leaving 11 bases between them. Per germline, CDR1 SNHLY and CDR2 FYNNEI. CDR3 size: 14 residues. The DNA for the CDR3 is TGTGCCAGCAGTTGGGGGCAACAGAACACTGAAGCTTTCTTT. Residues: CASSWGQQNTEAFF.

The chain links TRBV7-2 to TRBJ2-3, with D tentatively TRBD1 (6 bases). With 8 bases removed from V and 2 bases from J, the gap between germline ends came to 8 bases. Germline loops: CDR1 SGHTA, CDR2 FQGNSA. The CDR3 sequence is 12 residues long. The CDR3 DNA follows: TGTGCCAGCCGGACAGACACAGATACGCAGTATTTT. This gives the protein CASRTDTDTQYF.

This chain's CDR3 is CASSEGTVSGNTIYF. CDR3 nucleotide sequence: TGTGCCAGCAGCGAGGGGACTGTTTCTGGAAACACCATATATTTT. This chain joins TRBV9 and TRBJ1-3; D might be TRBD1 (5 bases). The germline V gene has CDR1 SGDLS and CDR2 YYNGEE. The V gene lost 3 bases and the J gene lost 1 base, with 11 bases spanning the gap. The CDR3 runs 15 residues.

The rearrangement uses TRBV4-2 and TRBJ2-2; TRBD2 is a possible D gene (6 bases). Trimming pared 5 bases from V and 13 bases from J, leaving 20 bases between. CDR1 and CDR2 from the germline V gene are LGHNA and YNFKEQ. This CDR3 is 14 amino acids long. CDR3 residues: CASSSRPGLTVLFF. The DNA for the CDR3 is TGTGCCAGCAGCTCCAGGCCGGGACTCACTGTGCTGTTTTTT.

This rearrangement joins TRBV30 to TRBJ1-2, with D possibly matching TRBD1 (5 bases). The CDR3 contains 13 residues. Deletions cut 1 base from V and 6 bases from J, with 12 bases between. Germline CDR1 GTSNPN, CDR2 SVGIG (reference sequence). The DNA of the CDR3 is TGTGCCTGGAGTGACGGGACCTTAGATGGCTACACCTTC. This codes for CAWSDGTLDGYTF.

The chain has TRBV6-1 and TRBJ2-5, with TRBD2 matching 13 bases. CDR1 MNHNS and CDR2 SASEGT come from the germline V gene. This CDR3 region has 15 residues. With V trimmed by 7 bases and J by 5 bases, 7 bases remained unmatched. The CDR3 region is CASTGTSGVVETQYF. CDR3 DNA sequence: TGTGCCAGCACTGGGACTAGCGGGGTCGTGGAGACCCAGTACTTC.

The gene calls are TRBV6-4 and TRBJ2-1, with D perhaps TRBD1 or TRBD2 (5 bases each). This CDR3 has 15 amino acids. Germline lookup yields CDR1 MRHNA and CDR2 SNTAGT. Trimming left V 0 bases short and J 0 bases short, with 6 bases between. CDR3 in DNA: TGTGCCAGCAGTGACTCAGGGACCTCCTACAATGAGCAGTTCTTC. Protein sequence: CASSDSGTSYNEQFF.

Comment on this clone: The junction departs from germline at one end; a sequencing error may be responsible. The chain couples TRBV10-3 to TRBJ2-7; tentatively, D is TRBD2 (5 bases). The CDR3 length is 15 residues. Germline assignment: CDR1 ENHRY and CDR2 SYGVKD. For the CDR3, the DNA is TGTACCATCAGTGGCACAGAGGGAACATACTACGAGCAGTACTTC. It is translated as CTISGTEGTYYEQYF.

This clone was counted a few times. V usage is TRBV2 and J usage is TRBJ1-1; 8 bases agree with TRBD1. J was trimmed by 5 bases and V by 3 bases; bases with no gene match: 5. The CDR3 spans 14 residues. Germline CDR1 SNHLY, CDR2 FYNNEI. This CDR3 reads CASSETRGLTEAFF. The CDR3 nucleotides read TGTGCCAGCAGTGAGACCAGGGGGCTTACTGAAGCTTTCTTT.

Written as DNA, the CDR3 is TGTGCCACCAGCAGAGTTGCAGGACGCAATCAGCCCCAGCATTTT. It yields the protein CATSRVAGRNQPQHF. This chain connects TRBV15 to TRBJ1-5, with D uncertain. The CDR3 is 15 amino acids. Germline lookup yields CDR1 LNHNV and CDR2 YYDKDF (reference sequence). Between the trimmed V and J ends, which lost 1 base and 2 bases, there was a span of 9 bases.

The chain has TRBV7-2 and TRBJ2-1; D not resolved. Per the germline V gene, CDR1 is SGHTA and CDR2 is FQGNSA. The CDR3 is made up of 14 amino acids. Trimming shortened V by 0 bases and J by 3 bases, and 6 bases separated the two germline ends. CDR3 sequence: CASSLAGYYNEQFF. CDR3 bases: TGTGCCAGCAGCTTAGCGGGTTACTACAATGAGCAGTTCTTC.

The chain has TRBV2 and TRBJ1-3; D remains unclear. Germline CDR1 SNHLY, CDR2 FYNNEI. The CDR3 is made up of 12 amino acids. The V end lost 3 bases, the J end lost 4 bases, and 4 bases lay between the germline ends. This CDR3 is CASSERGNTIYF. In DNA form, the CDR3 reads TGTGCCAGCAGTGAGCGCGGAAACACCATATATTTT.

This chain uses TRBV6-5 with TRBJ2-5; the match to TRBD1 covers 8 bases. Matching the DNA end better, TRBJ2-7 makes the J call doubtful. Per germline, CDR1 MNHEY and CDR2 SVGAGI. The CDR3 runs 14 residues. The CDR3 DNA follows: TGTGCCAGCAGTTACTCAGGACAGGGCTACGAGCAGTACTTC. This sequence encodes CASSYSGQGYEQYF.

The V call is TRBV14, the J call TRBJ2-2; D perhaps matches TRBD2 (7 bases). Germline values: CDR1 SGHDN, CDR2 FVKESK. CDR3 size: 20 residues. V was pared by 1 base and J by 3 bases, with 24 bases between. CDR3 loop: CASSQVRGRRGGPHTGELFF. The CDR3 coding sequence is TGTGCCAGCAGCCAAGTCAGGGGCCGCAGGGGAGGGCCTCACACCGGGGAGCTGTTTTTT.

This chain connects TRBV5-4 to TRBJ1-5; a possible D gene is TRBD1 (5 bases). Trimming stripped 7 bases from V and 0 bases from J, with 11 bases between. This CDR3 comprises 14 residues. From germline, CDR1 is SGHNT and CDR2 YYREEE (reference sequence). CDR3 amino acids: CASSEGISNQPQHF. As DNA, the CDR3 is TGTGCCAGCTCGGAGGGGATTAGCAATCAGCCCCAGCATTTT.

The genes are TRBV19 and TRBJ2-2, with 14 nucleotides matching TRBD2. The J segment lost 7 bases and the V segment lost 7 bases, leaving 8 bases of the junction unmatched. The CDR3 covers 16 residues. Germline values: CDR1 LNHDA, CDR2 SQIVND (reference sequence). The CDR3 DNA reads TGTGCCAGTACCCGACTAGCGGGAGGGCTCGGCGGGGAGCTGTTTTTT. As protein: CASTRLAGGLGGELFF.

The rearrangement links TRBV19 to TRBJ1-1; no definite D call. Germline CDR1 LNHDA, CDR2 SQIVND (reference sequence). The length of the CDR3 is 15 residues. The V gene lost 7 bases and the J gene lost 1 base, with 16 bases spanning the gap. CDR3 nucleotide sequence: TGTGCCAGTAAATCGAATGAGTCACCGAACACTGAAGCTTTCTTT. Its protein is CASKSNESPNTEAFF.

CDR3: CSVSLDWYGDTQYF. In DNA, the CDR3 is TGCAGCGTGTCGTTGGACTGGTACGGGGATACGCAGTATTTT. J is TRBJ2-3 and V is TRBV29-1; the D gene is possibly TRBD2 (5 bases). Trimming cost V 6 bases and J 6 bases, with 19 bases left between them. Looked up from germline, CDR1 is SQVTM and CDR2 is ANQGSEA. The CDR3 contains 14 residues.